This is a list of T cell receptor beta chains from one sample in a study of control samples from healthy donors and cancer patients. Data came from immunoSEQ multiplex PCR; TCRdb stores just in-frame clones and leaves some out. Among 75,000 to 90,000 clones listed, roughly 84% were seen once. Specimen: blood. These receptors originate from a woman in her thirties or forties in good health. CDR3s include the opening cysteine and the closing phenylalanine or tryptophan. The D gene is left open where the match is weak. The listing skips clone size in some rows; elsewhere it reads once, few, many or a size class.

d_call	v_call	clone_size	j_call	cdr3_aa	cdr3_nt
NA	TRBV10-3	NA	TRBJ1-2	CASLEDGYTF	TGTGCCAGCTTGGAGGATGGCTACACCTTC
NA	TRBV11-3	NA	TRBJ2-7	CASSRTYEQYF	TGTGCCAGCAGCCGTACCTACGAGCAGTACTTC
TRBD2	TRBV30	NA	TRBJ2-1	CALRKLAGGNEQFF	TGTGCCCTTCGTAAACTAGCGGGGGGGAATGAGCAGTTCTTC
TRBD2	TRBV5-6	NA	TRBJ2-3	CASSFTGGPGDTQYF	TGTGCCAGCAGCTTCACGGGGGGGCCGGGAGATACGCAGTATTTT
NA	TRBV7-9	NA	TRBJ2-3	CASSLGTTTDTQYF	TGTGCCAGCAGCTTAGGGACCACTACAGATACGCAGTATTTT
NA	TRBV30	few	TRBJ1-5	CAWSGFGQLSNQPQHF	TGTGCCTGGAGTGGATTCGGTCAACTTAGCAATCAGCCCCAGCATTTT
NA	TRBV6-5	NA	TRBJ1-5	CASSRGGFSNQPQHF	TGTGCCAGCAGCCGAGGGGGGTTTAGCAATCAGCCCCAGCATTTT
NA	TRBV9	NA	TRBJ1-3	CASSSRGSGNTIYF	TGTGCCAGCAGCTCCCGAGGGTCTGGAAACACCATATATTTT
NA	TRBV6-6	NA	TRBJ2-1	CASSPLTNEQFF	TGTGCCAGCAGCCCCTTGACCAATGAGCAGTTCTTC
NA	TRBV5-6	NA	TRBJ1-5	CASSLRAGPGAHQPQHF	TGTGCCAGCAGCTTGAGGGCCGGGCCGGGGGCACATCAGCCCCAGCATTTT
NA	TRBV19	NA	TRBJ1-2	CASSGTLTTNYGYTF	TGTGCCAGTAGTGGTACCCTAACTACTAACTATGGCTACACCTTC
NA	TRBV14	NA	TRBJ1-1	CASRSSGGTEAFF	TGTGCCAGCAGGTCGTCGGGGGGCACTGAAGCTTTCTTT
NA	TRBV4-3	NA	TRBJ2-4	CASSQETGRNIQYF	TGCGCCAGCAGCCAAGAGACGGGGCGAAACATTCAGTACTTC
NA	TRBV9	NA	TRBJ1-2	CASSVGDRNYGYTF	TGTGCCAGCAGCGTAGGGGACCGTAACTATGGCTACACCTTC
TRBD1	TRBV19	NA	TRBJ2-5	CASSMAGTGVETQYF	TGTGCCAGTAGTATGGCCGGGACAGGGGTCGAGACCCAGTACTTC
NA	TRBV25-1	NA	TRBJ1-4	CAISRWQSATNEKLFF	TGTGCCATCTCACGGTGGCAGTCTGCAACTAATGAAAAACTGTTTTTT
NA	TRBV7-6	medium-sized	TRBJ2-2	CASSLSPENTGELFF	TGTGCCAGCAGCTTATCTCCTGAGAACACCGGGGAGCTGTTTTTT
NA	TRBV10-3	once	TRBJ1-2	CAISVDGNYGYTF	TGTGCCATCAGTGTAGACGGAAACTATGGCTACACCTTC
TRBD1	TRBV4-3	NA	TRBJ1-2	CASSQGTGPEYGYTF	TGCGCCAGCAGCCAAGGGACAGGGCCGGAGTATGGCTACACCTTC
NA	TRBV2	NA	TRBJ1-1	CASTGTVEAFF	TGTGCCAGCACAGGGACCGTTGAAGCTTTCTTT
TRBD1	TRBV4-3	NA	TRBJ1-1	CASSQDTGQYTEAFF	TGCGCCAGCAGCCAAGACACGGGACAGTACACTGAAGCTTTCTTT
NA	TRBV5-4	once	TRBJ1-2	CASSLRGRGANYGYTF	TGTGCCAGCAGCTTGAGGGGAAGGGGAGCTAACTATGGCTACACCTTC
TRBD2	TRBV7-9	NA	TRBJ2-7	CASSAGTRGTREQYF	TGTGCCAGCAGCGCAGGGACTAGAGGGACTAGGGAGCAGTACTTC
NA	TRBV27	NA	TRBJ1-2	CASSLVGANYGYTF	TGTGCCAGCAGTTTAGTGGGGGCTAACTATGGCTACACCTTC
TRBD2	TRBV5-1	NA	TRBJ2-3	CASSSGVSTDTQYF	TGCGCCAGCAGTAGCGGGGTCAGCACAGATACGCAGTATTTT
TRBD1	TRBV6-2/TRBV6-3	NA	TRBJ1-1	CASSWTGRTEAFF	TGTGCCAGCAGTTGGACAGGGAGGACTGAAGCTTTCTTT
NA	TRBV20-1	NA	TRBJ2-1	CSAREGYEQFF	TGCAGTGCTAGAGAGGGGTATGAGCAGTTCTTC
NA	TRBV19	NA	TRBJ1-5	CASTRGGDSNQPQHF	TGTGCCAGTACTAGGGGCGGCGATAGCAATCAGCCCCAGCATTTT